The 22 T cell receptor beta chains given below trace back to one sample, sequenced in a study of cytomegalovirus exposure and HLA in healthy donors. The assay was immunoSEQ multiplex PCR, and TCRdb's table has in-frame clones only and misses some. This table has 140,000 to 150,000 clones, about 94% appearing once. The sequencing input was PBMCs. The receptors here all came from a man aged 18 to 35 in good health and CMV-seropositive.

The chain carries TRBV19 and TRBJ2-7; 8 positions match TRBD1. From germline, CDR1 is LNHDA and CDR2 SQIVND (reference sequence). The CDR3 consists of 15 residues. Trimming cost V 2 bases and J 3 bases; bases outside gene matches: 6. CDR3 loop: CASSIKAGQVYEQYF. The CDR3 nucleotides are TGTGCCAGTAGTATAAAGGCGGGACAGGTCTACGAGCAGTACTTC.

The rearrangement joins TRBV11-2 to TRBJ2-3; D is possibly TRBD2 (6 bases). This CDR3 spans 18 amino acids. V was cut by 5 bases and J by 1 base, with 22 bases left in between. The germline V gene has CDR1 SGHAT and CDR2 FQNNGV. The CDR3 DNA sequence: TGTGCCAGCAGCGCCCTGGGATGGGGGAGGCGGGGCACAGATACGCAGTATTTT. Translation: CASSALGWGRRGTDTQYF.

Concerning this clone itself: Germline and junction disagree at one end, which may indicate a read error. CDR3 DNA sequence: TGTGCCAGCAGGACTAGCGGGAGGGCCTTTCACTTC. Translating gives CASRTSGRAFHF. The chain couples TRBV2 to TRBJ2-7, with 14 bases aligning to TRBD2. CDR1 and CDR2 (germline): SNHLY, FYNNEI. The CDR3 totals 12 residues.

This chain connects TRBV2 to TRBJ1-6, with TRBD1 matching 11 bases. CDR1 and CDR2 (germline): SNHLY, FYNNEI. This CDR3 is built from 15 residues. V was pared by 6 bases and J by 9 bases, with 7 bases of the junction left unmatched. The CDR3 DNA reads as TGTGCCAGCAGCCCGCGGGGGACAGGGGGTTCACCCCTCCACTTT. Translation: CASSPRGTGGSPLHF.

The chain links TRBV7-9 to TRBJ2-7; 10 bases fit TRBD2. CDR1 SEHNR and CDR2 FQNEAQ come from the germline V gene (reference sequence). This CDR3 spans 16 amino acids. V lost 0 bases to trimming and J lost 3 bases; unmatched junction nucleotides: 5. The CDR3 nucleotides read TGTGCCAGCAGCTTAGCACTAGCGGGAACATACTACGAGCAGTACTTC. It is translated as CASSLALAGTYYEQYF.

This clone has a single count. The chain carries TRBV5-1 and TRBJ2-5; 9 nucleotides match TRBD2. The CDR3 loop spans 21 amino acids. The V gene's germline CDR1 is SGHRS and CDR2 YFSETQ. Germline trimming cut 4 bases from V and 3 bases from J; bases unmatched to any gene: 25. The DNA of the CDR3 is TGCGCCAGCAGCCCGGGACTAGCCTCGGAGCCTTCTAGAATTACAAAAGAGACCCAGTACTTC. This codes for CASSPGLASEPSRITKETQYF.

This chain links TRBV2 with TRBJ1-2; D possibly corresponds to TRBD1 (6 bases). Germline assignment: CDR1 SNHLY and CDR2 FYNNEI. The CDR3 consists of 14 residues. V gave up 6 bases and J gave up 0 bases, with 11 bases separating them. This CDR3 reads CASRRDNSNYGYTF. In DNA form, the CDR3 reads TGTGCCAGCAGACGGGACAACTCTAACTATGGCTACACCTTC. The full variable domain, with the rest looked up from reference TRBV2 and TRBJ1-2, is EPEVTQTPSHQVTQMGQEVILRCVPISNHLYFYWYRQILGQKVEFLVSFYNNEISEKSEIFDDQFSVERPDGSNFTLKIRSTKLEDSAMYFCASRRDNSNYGYTFGSGTRLTVV.

As for this clone: Other DNA sequences within the sample encode an identical CDR3. This chain joins TRBV28 and TRBJ1-4; TRBD1 aligns across 9 bases. Germline V gene data show CDR1 as MDHEN and CDR2 as SYDVKM. J was trimmed by 3 bases and V by 4 bases; bases with no gene match: 3. CDR3 size: 15 residues. The CDR3 sequence is CASSSGTGPNEKLFF. The CDR3 DNA is TGTGCCAGCAGTTCCGGGACAGGGCCTAATGAAAAACTGTTTTTT.

V is TRBV7-6 and J is TRBJ2-2, with 14 bases fitting TRBD2. With V trimmed by 4 bases and J by 6 bases, 1 base remained unmatched. This CDR3 has 15 residues. Germline assignment: CDR1 SGHVS and CDR2 FNYEAQ. The CDR3 is CASSWTSGRSGELFF. In nucleotides, the CDR3 is TGTGCCAGCAGCTGGACTAGCGGGAGGTCCGGGGAGCTGTTTTTT.

This clone came up once. V usage is TRBV18 and J usage is TRBJ1-5, with a tentative D call TRBD1 (6 bases). The V end was cut by 5 bases, the J end by 2 bases, with 10 bases between. The CDR3 loop spans 14 amino acids. Germline V CDR1 and CDR2: KGHSH, LQKENI. The CDR3 reads CASSSAGGNQPQHF. In DNA, the CDR3 is TGTGCCAGCTCATCGGCAGGGGGCAATCAGCCCCAGCATTTT.

The V call is TRBV27, the J call TRBJ2-7; the D gene is possibly TRBD1 (5 bases). V lost 10 bases to trimming and J lost 5 bases, with 18 bases between them. This CDR3 spans 13 amino acids. Germline assignment: CDR1 MNHEY and CDR2 SMNVEV (reference sequence). Written as DNA, the CDR3 is TGTGCCACCCTACGAAGGGGTGGCGACGAGCAGTACTTC. Its translation is CATLRRGGDEQYF.

In its sample, this clone was seen once. The chain couples TRBV5-4 to TRBJ2-7; TRBD2 might be the D (6 bases). Germline CDR1 SGHNT, CDR2 YYREEE (reference sequence). The CDR3 has 16 residues. V shed 4 bases and J shed 1 base, with 18 bases lying between them. The CDR3 loop is CASSPPRRAGSYEQYF. CDR3 bases: TGTGCCAGCAGCCCCCCCAGGAGGGCCGGGTCCTACGAGCAGTACTTC.

The chain uses TRBV28 and TRBJ1-5; TRBD1 agrees at 7 bases. V gave up 6 bases and J gave up 0 bases; unmatched junction bases: 20. The CDR3 sequence is 20 residues long. CDR1 and CDR2 from the germline V gene are MDHEN and SYDVKM. The CDR3 loop is CASRASHGQARGYSNQPQHF. The CDR3 DNA is TGTGCCAGCAGAGCTAGCCACGGACAGGCTAGGGGTTATAGCAATCAGCCCCAGCATTTT.

The V and J genes are TRBV18 and TRBJ2-3; a weak D match, TRBD1 (5 bases). Trimming stripped 1 base from V and 5 bases from J, with 10 bases between. The CDR3 runs to 14 residues. Germline V gene lookup returns CDR1 KGHSH and CDR2 LQKENI. CDR3 nucleotides: TGTGCCAGCTCACCACTATCTCAGGGAGATACGCAGTATTTT. Encoded protein: CASSPLSQGDTQYF.

The chain is built from TRBV30 and TRBJ2-2; D gene unclear. Germline CDR1 reads GTSNPN; CDR2 reads SVGIG (reference sequence). V lost 0 bases and J 1 base, leaving 3 bases between the germline ends. This CDR3 contains 13 residues. DNA of the CDR3: TGTGCCTGGAGTGTACTGAACACCGGGGAGCTGTTTTTT. This translates into CAWSVLNTGELFF.

This chain uses TRBV5-1 with TRBJ2-1, with 9 bases lining up with TRBD2. Germline loops: CDR1 SGHRS, CDR2 YFSETQ. This CDR3 spans 16 amino acids. J gave up 2 bases and V 5 bases, and 8 bases lay outside the gene matches. CDR3 sequence reads: CASSVTSGFTYNEQFF. In nucleotides, the CDR3 is TGCGCCAGCAGTGTGACTAGCGGATTCACCTACAATGAGCAGTTCTTC.

The chain joins TRBV2 to TRBJ2-1, with 7 bases identical to TRBD1. The CDR3 has 14 residues. After removal of 4 bases from V and 4 bases from J, the junction contained 4 bases not matched to a gene. Germline CDR1 SNHLY, CDR2 FYNNEI. For the CDR3, the DNA is TGTGCCAGCAGTGGGGACAGAGCTTACAATGAGCAGTTCTTC. Translation gives CASSGDRAYNEQFF.

The chain recombines TRBV7-2 with TRBJ2-1; 11 nucleotides match TRBD2. V trimming: 3 bases; J trimming: 9 bases; junction bases outside the gene matches: 13. Germline V CDR1 and CDR2: SGHTA, FQGNSA. The CDR3 is made up of 17 amino acids. CDR3: CASSFGLAGFWLGEQFF. Here the CDR3 DNA reads TGTGCCAGCAGCTTTGGACTAGCGGGTTTTTGGTTGGGTGAGCAGTTCTTC.

The chain recombines TRBV6-1 with TRBJ2-5; 12 bases align to TRBD2. Germline V gene lookup returns CDR1 MNHNS and CDR2 SASEGT. V trimming: 0 bases; J trimming: 2 bases; junction bases outside the gene matches: 1. This CDR3 is built from 16 residues. The CDR3 region is CASSEALAGGQETQYF. The CDR3 coding sequence is TGTGCCAGCAGTGAAGCGCTAGCGGGAGGGCAAGAGACCCAGTACTTC.

The rearrangement joins TRBV18 to TRBJ2-5; D not certain. Germline loops: CDR1 KGHSH, CDR2 LQKENI. V lost 3 bases to trimming and J lost 3 bases, with 8 bases between them. This CDR3 region has 13 residues. The CDR3 sequence: CASSPNVEETQYF. Here the CDR3 DNA reads TGTGCCAGCTCACCTAATGTCGAAGAGACCCAGTACTTC. Combining the CDR3 with reference TRBV18 and TRBJ2-5 gives the whole variable domain NAGVMQNPRHLVRRRGQEARLRCSPMKGHSHVYWYRQLPEEGLKFMVYLQKENIIDESGMPKERFSAEFPKEGPSILRIQQVVRGDSAAYFCASSPNVEETQYFGPGTRLLVL.

V and J are TRBV2 and TRBJ2-1; 7 bases line up with TRBD1. Germline CDR1 reads SNHLY; CDR2 reads FYNNEI. The CDR3 loop spans 12 amino acids. V was pared by 5 bases and J by 8 bases, with 3 bases of the junction left unmatched. CDR3 in amino acids: CASSSQGDEQFF. In nucleotides, the CDR3 is TGTGCCAGCAGTTCCCAGGGGGATGAGCAGTTCTTC.

The chain has TRBV30 and TRBJ2-3, with TRBD1 matching 8 bases. The CDR3 runs to 13 residues. The trim removed 5 bases at V and 4 bases at J, leaving 5 bases unmatched. CDR1 and CDR2 from the germline V gene are GTSNPN and SVGIG (reference sequence). This CDR3 reads CAWEVQGADTQYF. The CDR3 nucleotides read TGTGCCTGGGAGGTACAGGGGGCAGATACGCAGTATTTT.